This T cell receptor beta chain was found in a study of blood T cell repertoires in COVID-19. Study-wide context: Acute and convalescent COVID-19 samples came from the United States, Italy and Spain.

Libraries were prepared by immunoSEQ multiplex PCR; TCRdb keeps only in-frame clonotypes and omits some of them. The data show roughly 250,000 clones, with roughly four fifths seen just once and 3.5% to 4.5% held by the top ten. This CDR3 has 15 amino acids. The germline gives CDR1 MNHEY, CDR2 SMNVEV (reference sequence). Germline trimming cut 8 bases from V and 5 bases from J; bases unmatched to any gene: 10. This sequence was found in a man aged 45 to 65 with acute or convalescent COVID-19. Sequencing was carried out using peripheral blood. The rearrangement uses TRBV27 and TRBJ2-3, with TRBD2 matching over 10 bases. CDR3 nucleotides: TGTGCCAGCTCTCAAAGCGGGAGGGCCTTAGATACGCAGTATTTT. It specifies CASSQSGRALDTQYF.